There are a few counts of the clone carrying this TCR beta chain. The germline gene is not matched at one end of the junction; a read error may be the cause. The use of a sample-barcoded 5' primer and a J-beta primer mix characterized a second PCR of about 7 to 12 cycles. TCRdb passed the 5' RACE reads through MiXCR, listing each CDR3 protein once. The repertoire holds hundreds of thousands of distinct CDR3 sequences, with 24% as singletons. The data were taken from a study of blood T cells in healthy people across ages. This CDR3 comprises 17 residues. CDR1 is DFQATT, CDR2 SNEGSKA, per germline (reference sequence). This sample was shared with a second study, whose subject was T cells of mothers and their children.

Source material: blood. The sequence derives from a boy between 10 and 17 years old in good health. This chain joins TRBV20-1 and TRBJ1-2; tentative D call: TRBD1 (6 bases). CDR3 coding DNA: TGCAGTGCCAGAGACACAGGGATTACGGGGCCTCACTATGGCTACACCTTC. It is translated as CSARDTGITGPHYGYTF.